Below, 5 T cell receptor beta chains from the same sample are listed, as sequenced in a study of cytomegalovirus exposure and HLA in healthy donors. This PCR relied on a set of 60 Vbeta primers and 13 Jbeta primers. Assay used: immunoSEQ multiplex PCR; TCRdb lists only in-frame clones, some missing. This sample's table reports around 150,000 clones. Sequencing was carried out using PBMCs. Receptor source: a man aged 35 to 55 in good health and CMV-seronegative.

The chain is built from TRBV6-1 and TRBJ2-2, with D maybe TRBD2 (5 bases). The CDR3 is 15 residues long. Germline V gene lookup returns CDR1 MNHNS and CDR2 SASEGT. Trimming left V 7 bases short and J 6 bases short, with 18 bases between. CDR3 amino acids: CASIPGFRSSGELFF. The CDR3 DNA reads as TGTGCCAGCATCCCGGGATTCAGGTCTTCCGGGGAGCTGTTTTTT.

This sequence joins TRBV27 and TRBJ2-5; D perhaps matches TRBD1 (5 bases). Germline V gene lookup returns CDR1 MNHEY and CDR2 SMNVEV (reference sequence). The V end was cut by 5 bases, the J end by 5 bases, with 15 bases between. The CDR3 sequence is 14 residues long. The CDR3: CASSQGQGRETQYF. CDR3 coding DNA: TGTGCCAGCAGTCAAGGCCAGGGCCGGGAGACCCAGTACTTC.

Details on this clone: Other DNA sequences within the sample encode an identical CDR3. The chain carries TRBV5-1 and TRBJ1-6, with 8 bases lining up with TRBD1. The CDR3 spans 14 residues. CDR1 and CDR2 (germline): SGHRS, YFSETQ. V lost 3 bases and J lost 8; bases outside the gene matches: 4. The CDR3 region is CASSSGQVDSPLHF. DNA of the CDR3: TGCGCCAGCAGCTCGGGACAGGTGGATTCACCCCTCCACTTT.

The V and J genes are TRBV7-2 and TRBJ2-3; 10 nucleotides match TRBD2. CDR1 and CDR2 from the germline V gene are SGHTA and FQGNSA. This CDR3 is 16 amino acids long. V dropped 6 bases and J dropped 0; count of bases not matched to a gene: 6. The CDR3 nucleotides are TGTGCCAGCAGTCGGAAACTAGCGGGGAGCACAGATACGCAGTATTTT. It specifies CASSRKLAGSTDTQYF. The full variable domain, completed using reference TRBV7-2 and TRBJ2-3, is GAGVSQSPSNKVTEKGKDVELRCDPISGHTALYWYRQSLGQGLEFLIYFQGNSAPDKSGLPSDRFSAERTGGSVSTLTIQRTQQEDSAVYLCASSRKLAGSTDTQYFGPGTRLTVL.

The rearrangement links TRBV5-1 to TRBJ1-2, with 9 nucleotides matching TRBD1. The CDR3 runs 16 residues. Germline lookup yields CDR1 SGHRS and CDR2 YFSETQ. J lost 3 bases, V lost 4 bases, and 10 bases had no gene match. CDR3 bases: TGCGCCAGCAGCACCAGCGGGACAGGGTACGACTATGGCTACACCTTC. Its translation: CASSTSGTGYDYGYTF.